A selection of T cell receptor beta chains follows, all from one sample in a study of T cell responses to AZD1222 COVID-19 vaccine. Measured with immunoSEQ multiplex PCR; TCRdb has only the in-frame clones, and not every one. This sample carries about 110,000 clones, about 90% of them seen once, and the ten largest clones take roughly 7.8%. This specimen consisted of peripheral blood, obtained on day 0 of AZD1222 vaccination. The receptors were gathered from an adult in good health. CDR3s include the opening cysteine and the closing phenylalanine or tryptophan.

CDR3 protein: CASSLGLAGRYNEQFF
V gene: TRBV5-1
J gene: TRBJ2-1

CDR3 protein: CASSLALSNEQFF
V gene: TRBV7-9
J gene: TRBJ2-1

CDR3 protein: CSVEKVDQDEQYF
V gene: TRBV29-1
J gene: TRBJ2-7

CDR3 protein: CASRRTGANTGELFF
V gene: TRBV7-9
J gene: TRBJ2-2

CDR3 protein: CASTFLAGGPETQYF
V gene: TRBV5-4
J gene: TRBJ2-5

CDR3 protein: CASSQPGTVFEAFF
V gene: TRBV4-1
J gene: TRBJ1-1

CDR3 protein: CASSSGQHQETQYF
V gene: TRBV5-4
J gene: TRBJ2-5

CDR3 protein: CASSSGEGGNSPLHF
V gene: TRBV7-9
J gene: TRBJ1-6

CDR3 protein: CASSLNTGPTEAFF
V gene: TRBV5-1
J gene: TRBJ1-1

CDR3 protein: CAWSVLGESEGYTF
V gene: TRBV30
J gene: TRBJ1-2

CDR3 protein: CASSQVPGASGTDTQYF
V gene: TRBV4-2
J gene: TRBJ2-3

CDR3 protein: CAWRDTTARTQPQHF
V gene: TRBV30
J gene: TRBJ1-5

CDR3 protein: CASSFPGQRQGGYTF
V gene: TRBV28
J gene: TRBJ1-2

CDR3 protein: CASSPYAGGPPDTQYF
V gene: TRBV18
J gene: TRBJ2-3

CDR3 protein: CASSIGLQSNEKLFF
V gene: TRBV19
J gene: TRBJ1-4

CDR3 protein: CASQDRVRETQYF
V gene: TRBV19
J gene: TRBJ2-5

CDR3 protein: CATSRDQGGYGYTF
V gene: TRBV15
J gene: TRBJ1-2

CDR3 protein: CASRTYGQGNEQFF
V gene: TRBV2
J gene: TRBJ2-1

CDR3 protein: CASGLASYNEQFF
V gene: TRBV5-4
J gene: TRBJ2-1

CDR3 protein: CASSPNTGDLFF
V gene: TRBV4-2
J gene: TRBJ1-4

CDR3 protein: CASGGPNSPLHF
V gene: TRBV28
J gene: TRBJ1-6

CDR3 protein: CASSFAGDGANVLTF
V gene: TRBV28
J gene: TRBJ2-6

CDR3 protein: CASRWGGTGGAGNTEAFF
V gene: TRBV5-4
J gene: TRBJ1-1

CDR3 protein: CASGLADSSSYEQYF
V gene: TRBV6-5
J gene: TRBJ2-7

CDR3 protein: CASSLGGTGLKEKPQHF
V gene: TRBV7-8
J gene: TRBJ1-5

CDR3 protein: CASTGVGSNNEQFF
V gene: TRBV28
J gene: TRBJ2-1

CDR3 protein: CASSYYDALTGELFF
V gene: TRBV6-5
J gene: TRBJ2-2

CDR3 protein: CASSVSLAGNQPQHF
V gene: TRBV28
J gene: TRBJ1-5

CDR3 protein: CASSGTTFPSGNTIYF
V gene: TRBV5-1
J gene: TRBJ1-3

CDR3 protein: CASTRGQGTSTDTQYF
V gene: TRBV7-9
J gene: TRBJ2-3

CDR3 protein: CASGMNYGYTF
V gene: TRBV10-2
J gene: TRBJ1-2

CDR3 protein: CASSLGGFSYEQYF
V gene: TRBV5-1
J gene: TRBJ2-7

CDR3 protein: CASRPDLLNTEAFF
V gene: TRBV7-9
J gene: TRBJ1-1

CDR3 protein: CASSKGTTDTQYF
V gene: TRBV21-1
J gene: TRBJ2-3

CDR3 protein: CVTSREQATVNEQFF
V gene: TRBV15
J gene: TRBJ2-1

CDR3 protein: CASSQELYSGNTIYF
V gene: TRBV3-1/TRBV3-2
J gene: TRBJ1-3

CDR3 protein: CASSQGYRGPFSYEQYF
V gene: TRBV14
J gene: TRBJ2-7

CDR3 protein: CAISEISYSGNTIYF
V gene: TRBV10-3
J gene: TRBJ1-3

CDR3 protein: CASSSLRTGVRNTEAFF
V gene: TRBV27
J gene: TRBJ1-1

CDR3 protein: CASSWTGNNEQFF
V gene: TRBV10-2
J gene: TRBJ2-1

CDR3 protein: CASSAGDRVNEKLFF
V gene: TRBV9
J gene: TRBJ1-4

CDR3 protein: CASSAQRQYYGYTF
V gene: TRBV2
J gene: TRBJ1-2

CDR3 protein: CASSRDGWTAGELFF
V gene: TRBV6-5
J gene: TRBJ2-2

CDR3 protein: CASSIPGRINEKLFF
V gene: TRBV19
J gene: TRBJ1-4

CDR3 protein: CASGRQGGEKLFF
V gene: TRBV7-8
J gene: TRBJ1-4

CDR3 protein: CAWSVGQPQHF
V gene: TRBV30
J gene: TRBJ1-5

CDR3 protein: CAWSEGPDEKLFF
V gene: TRBV30
J gene: TRBJ1-4

CDR3 protein: CASSLAGGSYEQYF
V gene: TRBV7-9
J gene: TRBJ2-7

CDR3 protein: CAIRRGPGELFF
V gene: TRBV10-3
J gene: TRBJ2-2

CDR3 protein: CASGPDGYTGELFF
V gene: TRBV12-5
J gene: TRBJ2-2

CDR3 protein: CASSPSGTFYGYTF
V gene: TRBV7-9
J gene: TRBJ1-2